The present T cell receptor beta chain was sequenced within a study of tissue T cells after allogeneic stem cell transplantation. Whole-study results and caveats: Tissue-detected TCR repertoire was only partly captured by blood and spleen T cells.

The CDR3 is 13 amino acids. Looked up from germline, CDR1 is NNHNN and CDR2 is SYGAGS (reference sequence). The ends were cut back, 1 base at V and 2 bases at J, with 6 bases in the middle. Measured with immunoSEQ multiplex PCR; TCRdb has only the in-frame clones, and not every one. This sample has roughly 51,000 clones, with around 70% found just once. This clone has only one observation. Its antigen is unknown. Each gene name is a mouse one. The CDR3 end is not reached by the read, which stops 1 residue before it; the germline J gene fills it in. Material: sorted cells pooled from one or two spleens. This chain connects TRBV13-2 to TRBJ1-2; no definite D call. This sequence was found in a pool of C57BL/6 mice in good health. This CDR3 reads CASGDSRNSDYTF. The covered CDR3 bases are TGTGCCAGCGGTGATAGCAGGAACTCCGACTACACC.